A selection of T cell receptor beta chains follows, all from one sample in a study of blood T cell repertoires in COVID-19. The protocol was immunoSEQ multiplex PCR, while the TCRdb copy is restricted to in-frame clones and leaves out a portion. This table has fewer than 200,000 clones, 70% to 90% appearing once. Sample: peripheral blood. The receptors originated from a man in his forties with active or convalescent COVID-19. CDR3s include the opening cysteine and the closing phenylalanine or tryptophan. Each record gives: J gene, V gene, D gene, clone size, CDR3 protein, CDR3 DNA. D genes are given only for firm matches. A row's size may be missing; if present it is once, few, many or a size class.

j_gene: TRBJ1-5
v_gene: TRBV6-4
d_gene: NA
abundance: medium-sized
CDR3aa: CASSSTENQPQHF
CDR3nt: TGTGCCAGCAGTTCCACAGAGAATCAGCCCCAGCATTTT

j_gene: TRBJ1-1
v_gene: TRBV19
d_gene: NA
abundance: NA
CDR3aa: CASTLQGTGNTEAFF
CDR3nt: TGTGCCAGTACCCTACAGGGAACGGGGAACACTGAAGCTTTCTTT

j_gene: TRBJ2-2
v_gene: TRBV7-6
d_gene: TRBD2
abundance: NA
CDR3aa: CASSFVAGGDTGELFF
CDR3nt: TGTGCCAGCAGCTTTGTAGCGGGGGGCGACACCGGGGAGCTGTTTTTT

j_gene: TRBJ1-2
v_gene: TRBV24-1
d_gene: TRBD1
abundance: NA
CDR3aa: CATSAGQVYGYTF
CDR3nt: TGTGCCACCAGTGCCGGACAGGTCTATGGCTACACCTTC

j_gene: TRBJ1-1
v_gene: TRBV30
d_gene: NA
abundance: NA
CDR3aa: CAWTGRAYFEDTEAFF
CDR3nt: TGTGCCTGGACGGGTAGAGCCTACTTTGAGGACACTGAAGCTTTCTTT

j_gene: TRBJ1-6
v_gene: TRBV11-2
d_gene: NA
abundance: NA
CDR3aa: CASSLEPGLKSPLHF
CDR3nt: TGTGCCAGCAGCTTAGAGCCAGGGTTAAAATCACCCCTCCACTTT

j_gene: TRBJ1-4
v_gene: TRBV7-9
d_gene: NA
abundance: NA
CDR3aa: CATPGGEKLFF
CDR3nt: TGTGCCACCCCAGGAGGTGAAAAACTGTTTTTT

j_gene: TRBJ1-1
v_gene: TRBV7-8
d_gene: NA
abundance: NA
CDR3aa: CASTLDIGGYAEAFF
CDR3nt: TGTGCCAGCACCCTAGACATAGGAGGGTACGCTGAAGCTTTCTTT

j_gene: TRBJ1-2
v_gene: TRBV7-9
d_gene: NA
abundance: NA
CDR3aa: CASSSSDIRVGLNYGYTF
CDR3nt: TGTGCCAGCAGCAGCTCGGACATACGGGTAGGGTTAAACTATGGCTACACCTTC

j_gene: TRBJ2-5
v_gene: TRBV19
d_gene: NA
abundance: NA
CDR3aa: CASSIVGTRETQYF
CDR3nt: TGTGCCAGTAGTATAGTAGGGACACGAGAGACCCAGTACTTC

j_gene: TRBJ1-3
v_gene: TRBV6-1
d_gene: NA
abundance: NA
CDR3aa: CASSDMGRAEGNTIYF
CDR3nt: TGTGCCAGCAGTGATATGGGCAGGGCGGAAGGAAACACCATATATTTT

j_gene: TRBJ1-1
v_gene: TRBV11-2
d_gene: NA
abundance: once
CDR3aa: CASSPILKGLNTEAFF
CDR3nt: TGTGCCAGCAGCCCCATTTTAAAGGGGCTGAACACTGAAGCTTTCTTT

j_gene: TRBJ1-5
v_gene: TRBV19
d_gene: TRBD1
abundance: few
CDR3aa: CASSLRQGEGQPQHF
CDR3nt: TGTGCCAGTAGTCTACGACAGGGGGAAGGTCAGCCCCAGCATTTT

j_gene: TRBJ1-4
v_gene: TRBV2
d_gene: NA
abundance: NA
CDR3aa: CASSPTGPANEKLFF
CDR3nt: TGTGCCAGCAGTCCTACAGGGCCAGCTAATGAAAAACTGTTTTTT

j_gene: TRBJ2-7
v_gene: TRBV10-3
d_gene: NA
abundance: NA
CDR3aa: CAISGVGGVEQYF
CDR3nt: TGTGCCATCAGTGGAGTCGGGGGAGTCGAGCAGTACTTC

j_gene: TRBJ1-1
v_gene: TRBV27
d_gene: NA
abundance: once
CDR3aa: CASSLTVNTEAFF
CDR3nt: TGTGCCAGCAGTCTGACAGTGAACACTGAAGCTTTCTTT

j_gene: TRBJ2-2
v_gene: TRBV12-5
d_gene: TRBD1
abundance: NA
CDR3aa: CASGPQGALNTGELFF
CDR3nt: TGTGCTAGTGGACCCCAGGGGGCACTAAACACCGGGGAGCTGTTTTTT

j_gene: TRBJ2-6
v_gene: TRBV6-2/TRBV6-3
d_gene: NA
abundance: NA
CDR3aa: CASSSPGKESGANVLTF
CDR3nt: TGTGCCAGCAGTTCCCCCGGGAAAGAATCTGGGGCCAACGTCCTGACTTTC

j_gene: TRBJ2-3
v_gene: TRBV7-2
d_gene: TRBD1
abundance: once
CDR3aa: CASSSDFPGGTQYF
CDR3nt: TGTGCCAGCAGCTCGGACTTCCCAGGGGGTACGCAGTATTTT

j_gene: TRBJ1-2
v_gene: TRBV13
d_gene: NA
abundance: NA
CDR3aa: CASSFSSRRSGAYGYTF
CDR3nt: TGTGCCAGCAGCTTTTCGTCTCGACGATCTGGGGCCTATGGCTACACCTTC

j_gene: TRBJ1-2
v_gene: TRBV2
d_gene: NA
abundance: NA
CDR3aa: CASSDSGQTNYGYTF
CDR3nt: TGTGCCAGCAGTGACTCAGGACAGACCAACTATGGCTACACCTTC

j_gene: TRBJ1-5
v_gene: TRBV6-2/TRBV6-3
d_gene: TRBD1
abundance: NA
CDR3aa: CASSTDREGGQPQHF
CDR3nt: TGTGCCAGCAGTACCGACAGGGAAGGAGGCCAGCCCCAGCATTTT

j_gene: TRBJ2-1
v_gene: TRBV15
d_gene: TRBD1
abundance: NA
CDR3aa: CATSNRGGRDHSYNEQFF
CDR3nt: TGTGCCACCAGCAATAGAGGGGGCAGGGACCACTCCTACAATGAGCAGTTCTTC

j_gene: TRBJ2-5
v_gene: TRBV3-1/TRBV3-2
d_gene: TRBD2
abundance: NA
CDR3aa: CASSPSGGPGRRTQYF
CDR3nt: TGTGCCAGCAGCCCTAGCGGAGGCCCAGGAAGACGGACCCAGTACTTC

j_gene: TRBJ1-4
v_gene: TRBV19
d_gene: NA
abundance: NA
CDR3aa: CASRVPSGEKLFF
CDR3nt: TGTGCCAGCAGGGTCCCCTCTGGGGAAAAACTGTTTTTT

j_gene: TRBJ1-6
v_gene: TRBV6-2/TRBV6-3
d_gene: TRBD1
abundance: NA
CDR3aa: CASSHQGTGSNSPLHF
CDR3nt: TGTGCCAGCAGTCACCAGGGGACAGGCAGCAATTCACCCCTCCACTTT

j_gene: TRBJ1-2
v_gene: TRBV9
d_gene: NA
abundance: once
CDR3aa: CASSVASGTYGYTF
CDR3nt: TGTGCCAGCAGCGTAGCTTCGGGTACCTATGGCTACACCTTC

j_gene: TRBJ2-5
v_gene: TRBV15
d_gene: TRBD1
abundance: NA
CDR3aa: CATSRDDAPGRGWGTQYF
CDR3nt: TGTGCCACCAGCAGAGATGATGCCCCAGGCAGGGGGTGGGGGACCCAGTACTTC

j_gene: TRBJ2-7
v_gene: TRBV7-9
d_gene: NA
abundance: NA
CDR3aa: CASSSAREVPEQYF
CDR3nt: TGTGCCAGCAGCAGTGCCAGGGAAGTCCCCGAGCAGTACTTC

j_gene: TRBJ2-3
v_gene: TRBV4-2
d_gene: TRBD2
abundance: NA
CDR3aa: CASSHTSGGSTDTQYF
CDR3nt: TGTGCCAGCAGCCATACTAGCGGGGGTAGCACAGATACGCAGTATTTT

j_gene: TRBJ1-6
v_gene: TRBV21-1
d_gene: NA
abundance: NA
CDR3aa: CASSLEPQDRGYSPLHF
CDR3nt: TGTGCCAGCAGCTTAGAACCTCAGGACAGGGGTTATTCACCCCTCCACTTT

j_gene: TRBJ1-1
v_gene: TRBV3-1/TRBV3-2
d_gene: NA
abundance: NA
CDR3aa: CASSLASGAEAFF
CDR3nt: TGTGCCAGCAGCTTGGCGTCGGGGGCTGAAGCTTTCTTT

j_gene: TRBJ1-1
v_gene: TRBV6-6
d_gene: NA
abundance: NA
CDR3aa: CASRRVNTEAFF
CDR3nt: TGTGCCAGCCGCCGAGTGAACACTGAAGCTTTCTTT

j_gene: TRBJ1-6
v_gene: TRBV21-1
d_gene: NA
abundance: NA
CDR3aa: CASSKGVAEGQGPHNSPLHF
CDR3nt: TGTGCCAGCAGCAAAGGCGTAGCAGAGGGACAGGGACCCCATAATTCACCCCTCCACTTT

j_gene: TRBJ2-5
v_gene: TRBV9
d_gene: TRBD1
abundance: few
CDR3aa: CASSAGQIFQETQYF
CDR3nt: TGTGCCAGCAGCGCGGGACAGATCTTCCAAGAGACCCAGTACTTC

j_gene: TRBJ2-2
v_gene: TRBV2
d_gene: NA
abundance: NA
CDR3aa: CASNLAFLGELFF
CDR3nt: TGTGCCAGCAATTTGGCATTTCTCGGGGAGCTGTTTTTT

j_gene: TRBJ2-5
v_gene: TRBV15
d_gene: NA
abundance: once
CDR3aa: CATSRGDEKGQGHSNQETQYF
CDR3nt: TGTGCCACCAGCAGAGGGGATGAGAAGGGGCAGGGCCACTCTAACCAAGAGACCCAGTACTTC

j_gene: TRBJ2-1
v_gene: TRBV2
d_gene: TRBD2
abundance: NA
CDR3aa: CASSPTGGASEQFF
CDR3nt: TGTGCCAGCAGTCCCACCGGGGGGGCTAGTGAGCAGTTCTTC

j_gene: TRBJ2-7
v_gene: TRBV6-2/TRBV6-3
d_gene: NA
abundance: NA
CDR3aa: CASSPTGIGQYF
CDR3nt: TGTGCCAGCAGCCCCACAGGGATAGGGCAGTACTTC

j_gene: TRBJ2-7
v_gene: TRBV28
d_gene: TRBD1
abundance: NA
CDR3aa: CASSLSQGVYEQYF
CDR3nt: TGTGCCAGCAGTTTAAGCCAGGGGGTATACGAGCAGTACTTC

j_gene: TRBJ1-4
v_gene: TRBV30
d_gene: NA
abundance: NA
CDR3aa: CAWSNTATNEKLFF
CDR3nt: TGTGCCTGGAGTAACACAGCAACTAATGAAAAACTGTTTTTT

j_gene: TRBJ1-3
v_gene: TRBV28
d_gene: NA
abundance: NA
CDR3aa: CASSLPGAGGDTIYF
CDR3nt: TGTGCCAGCAGCCTTCCGGGCGCCGGGGGAGACACCATATATTTT

j_gene: TRBJ1-5
v_gene: TRBV9
d_gene: NA
abundance: NA
CDR3aa: CASSVDPGNQPQHF
CDR3nt: TGTGCCAGCAGCGTAGACCCAGGGAATCAGCCCCAGCATTTT

j_gene: TRBJ2-1
v_gene: TRBV27
d_gene: TRBD1
abundance: NA
CDR3aa: CASRSTRDRGYNEQFF
CDR3nt: TGTGCCAGCAGATCAACCCGGGACAGGGGATACAATGAGCAGTTCTTC

j_gene: TRBJ2-5
v_gene: TRBV7-2
d_gene: NA
abundance: NA
CDR3aa: CASSLGASRGQETQYF
CDR3nt: TGTGCCAGCAGTCTGGGGGCAAGTAGAGGTCAAGAGACCCAGTACTTC

j_gene: TRBJ2-2
v_gene: TRBV24-1
d_gene: NA
abundance: few
CDR3aa: CATSDSGYPKNTGELFF
CDR3nt: TGTGCCACCAGTGATTCAGGGTACCCAAAGAACACCGGGGAGCTGTTTTTT

j_gene: TRBJ2-1
v_gene: TRBV7-6
d_gene: NA
abundance: NA
CDR3aa: CASSTGTSTYNEQFF
CDR3nt: TGTGCCAGCAGTACCGGGACTTCCACCTACAATGAGCAGTTCTTC

j_gene: TRBJ2-6
v_gene: TRBV5-4
d_gene: NA
abundance: NA
CDR3aa: CASSTGGSGANVLTF
CDR3nt: TGTGCCAGCAGCACGGGCGGGTCTGGGGCCAACGTCCTGACTTTC

j_gene: TRBJ1-5
v_gene: TRBV2
d_gene: TRBD1
abundance: NA
CDR3aa: CASSERGTGNQPQHF
CDR3nt: TGTGCCAGCAGTGAAAGGGGGACAGGGAATCAGCCCCAGCATTTT

j_gene: TRBJ1-3
v_gene: TRBV5-1
d_gene: TRBD1
abundance: NA
CDR3aa: CASSFDRGSGNTIYF
CDR3nt: TGCGCCAGCAGCTTCGACAGGGGGTCTGGAAACACCATATATTTT

j_gene: TRBJ2-3
v_gene: TRBV5-4
d_gene: TRBD1
abundance: NA
CDR3aa: CASSSAGTGGNTQYF
CDR3nt: TGTGCCAGCAGCTCAGCCGGGACAGGGGGAAATACGCAGTATTTT

j_gene: TRBJ1-3
v_gene: TRBV5-1
d_gene: NA
abundance: once
CDR3aa: CASSFDRTGNTIYF
CDR3nt: TGCGCCAGCAGCTTCGACAGAACTGGAAACACCATATATTTT

j_gene: TRBJ2-7
v_gene: TRBV7-3
d_gene: TRBD1
abundance: NA
CDR3aa: CASSNYDRGGYVEQYF
CDR3nt: TGTGCCAGCAGCAACTACGACAGGGGAGGATACGTCGAGCAGTACTTC